This TCR beta chain was retrieved from a study of blood T cell repertoires in COVID-19. Sequenced by immunoSEQ multiplex PCR; TCRdb stores in-frame clones only, minus some. Altogether roughly 71,000 clones are present, around 78% being singletons, with the ten largest covering around a sixth. This CDR3 is 16 amino acids long. The germline V gene has CDR1 LNHDA and CDR2 SQIVND (reference sequence). Trimming took 2 bases from V and 5 from J; bases not matched to a gene: 9. V usage is TRBV19 and J usage is TRBJ1-2, with 9 bases identical to TRBD1. The receptor was derived from a woman of 80 years or more with acute or convalescent COVID-19. Sequenced: peripheral blood. DNA of the CDR3: TGTGCCAGTAGTATACCCCCAACAGGGGGCAGTTATGGCTACACCTTC. Translated: CASSIPPTGGSYGYTF.